The 18 T cell receptor beta chains below were found in one sample sequenced in a study of shared clonotypes between healthy human individuals. Assay used: immunoSEQ multiplex PCR; TCRdb lists only in-frame clones, some missing. The sample includes some 690,000 clones, roughly 91% of them seen just once. Material: memory CD8+ T cells from PBMCs. Subset described: CD45RO+ cells pooled with CCR7-negative TemRA cells. These receptor sequences come from a man younger than 35 in good health. Some clones in this sample may be carry-over from other donors' samples.

The chain uses TRBV28 and TRBJ2-7; 7 nucleotides line up with TRBD1. CDR1 and CDR2 from the germline V gene are MDHEN and SYDVKM. The CDR3 totals 16 residues. Trimming at V came to 4 bases and at J to 5 bases, leaving 14 bases not matched to a gene. This chain's CDR3 is CASSWGSSDRAHEQYF. The CDR3 DNA reads TGTGCCAGCAGTTGGGGGTCGTCCGACAGGGCTCACGAGCAGTACTTC. Full variable domain (missing parts from reference TRBV28 and TRBJ2-7): DVKVTQSSRYLVKRTGEKVFLECVQDMDHENMFWYRQDPGLGLRLIYFSYDVKMKEKGDIPEGYSVSREKKERFSLILESASTNQTSMYLCASSWGSSDRAHEQYFGPGTRLTVT.

The V call is TRBV29-1, the J call TRBJ2-7; D is undetermined. V shed 4 bases and J shed 3 bases, with 10 bases lying between them. In germline, CDR1 is SQVTM, CDR2 ANQGSEA. The CDR3 loop spans 12 amino acids. Here the CDR3 DNA reads TGCAGCGTTGTCCCAGGCCTCTACGAGCAGTACTTC. This encodes CSVVPGLYEQYF.

The V gene is TRBV6-1, the J gene TRBJ2-7; D is uncertain. Deletions cut 0 bases from V and 4 bases from J, with 10 bases between. Germline V lookup: CDR1 MNHNS, CDR2 SASEGT. The CDR3 has 14 amino acids. The CDR3 here is CASSEAAKEYEQYF. The CDR3 bases are TGTGCCAGCAGTGAAGCTGCGAAAGAGTACGAGCAGTACTTC.

J is TRBJ2-7 and V is TRBV27; TRBD1 matches at 11 bases. The germline CDR1 and CDR2 sequences are MNHEY and SMNVEV (reference sequence). The CDR3 covers 16 residues. V dropped 1 base and J dropped 2; count of bases not matched to a gene: 4. This CDR3 is CASSLFRTGGPYEQYF. The CDR3 bases are TGTGCCAGCAGTTTATTTCGGACAGGGGGCCCCTACGAGCAGTACTTC.

The rearrangement uses TRBV9 and TRBJ1-1; D unclear. The V and J ends lost 0 bases and 6 bases respectively, with 12 bases between them. CDR1 and CDR2 (germline): SGDLS, YYNGEE. The CDR3 covers 14 residues. CDR3 residues: CASSVVGHEAEAFF. CDR3 DNA: TGTGCCAGCAGCGTAGTGGGCCACGAAGCTGAAGCTTTCTTT.

The chain couples TRBV27 to TRBJ1-1; D is unresolved. The V gene lost 0 bases and the J gene lost 0 bases, with 8 bases spanning the gap. The CDR3 is 15 amino acids. The V gene's germline CDR1 is MNHEY and CDR2 SMNVEV (reference sequence). CDR3 nucleotide sequence: TGTGCCAGCAGTTTATCGGCCGGGGTGAACACTGAAGCTTTCTTT. This translates into CASSLSAGVNTEAFF.

The chain links TRBV5-6 to TRBJ1-1; D unresolved. Trimming left V 1 base short and J 6 bases short, with 10 bases between. Germline V lookup: CDR1 SGHDT, CDR2 YYEEEE. This CDR3 comprises 13 residues. CDR3 residues: CASSLLVAAEAFF. The CDR3 DNA is TGTGCCAGCAGCTTGTTGGTGGCGGCTGAAGCTTTCTTT.

The chain employs TRBV5-4 and TRBJ2-3, with TRBD2 identical over 8 bases. CDR1 is SGHNT, CDR2 YYREEE, per germline (reference sequence). V trimming: 0 bases; J trimming: 3 bases; junction bases outside the gene matches: 18. The CDR3 contains 20 residues. CDR3 DNA: TGTGCCAGCAGCTTGGCCGCTTCCCAGCGGGAGTACGAAGGGACAGATACGCAGTATTTT. Translating it yields CASSLAASQREYEGTDTQYF.

V and J are TRBV27 and TRBJ2-3, with TRBD1 identical over 7 bases. In germline, CDR1 is MNHEY, CDR2 SMNVEV (reference sequence). V trimming: 5 bases; J trimming: 6 bases; junction bases outside the gene matches: 11. This CDR3 spans 15 amino acids. The CDR3 DNA reads as TGTGCCAGCAGTGCCCTCGGACAGGCTGGGGATACGCAGTATTTT. It translates to CASSALGQAGDTQYF.

This chain links TRBV2 with TRBJ2-7; D may be TRBD2 (5 bases). Germline values: CDR1 SNHLY, CDR2 FYNNEI. The CDR3 has 15 residues. Trimming removed 6 bases at V and 6 bases at J, with 21 bases between. The CDR3 here is CASSGQEEATAEQYF. DNA for the CDR3: TGTGCCAGCAGCGGTCAAGAGGAGGCCACCGCCGAGCAGTACTTC.

The genes are TRBV2 and TRBJ1-1; the D gene is possibly TRBD1 (6 bases). Germline CDR1 reads SNHLY; CDR2 reads FYNNEI. The CDR3 loop spans 15 amino acids. Trimming left V 5 bases short and J 4 bases short, with 17 bases between. This CDR3 is CASSSRGEGRTEAFF. For the CDR3, the DNA is TGTGCCAGCAGTAGTAGGGGGGAGGGGCGCACTGAAGCTTTCTTT.

V gene TRBV28 combines with J gene TRBJ1-5; D remains ambiguous. There are 12 residues in the CDR3. V lost 3 bases to trimming and J lost 5 bases, with 5 bases between them. Germline CDR1 reads MDHEN; CDR2 reads SYDVKM. As DNA, the CDR3 is TGTGCCAGCAGTTTTCTATATCAGCCCCAGCATTTT. Translating it yields CASSFLYQPQHF.

CDR3 DNA: TGCGCCAGCAGCCAAGATCAGAGGGGAGGAACTGAAGCTTTCTTT. Translating gives CASSQDQRGGTEAFF. The rearrangement uses TRBV4-3 and TRBJ1-1; the D gene is possibly TRBD1 (5 bases). The CDR3 has 15 amino acids. With 0 bases removed from V and 5 bases from J, the gap between germline ends came to 13 bases. Germline CDR1 reads LGHNA; CDR2 reads YSLEER.

The CDR3 nucleotides read TGTGCCAGCAGTGGGTACCCTGGGGAGACCCAGTACTTC. Residues: CASSGYPGETQYF. This rearrangement joins TRBV6-4 to TRBJ2-5; D is undetermined. Germline CDR1 reads MRHNA; CDR2 reads SNTAGT. Trimming removed 4 bases at V and 5 bases at J, with 11 bases between. The CDR3 loop spans 13 amino acids.

The J gene is TRBJ1-1, the V gene TRBV11-2, with a possible D match to TRBD1 (5 bases). Germline values: CDR1 SGHAT, CDR2 FQNNGV. Deletions cut 4 bases from V and 1 base from J, with 7 bases between. CDR3 length: 13 residues. The DNA for the CDR3 is TGTGCCAGCAGCTCTGGACAGAACACTGAAGCTTTCTTT. Its protein is CASSSGQNTEAFF. The full variable domain, completed using reference TRBV11-2 and TRBJ1-1, is EAGVAQSPRYKIIEKRQSVAFWCNPISGHATLYWYQQILGQGPKLLIQFQNNGVVDDSQLPKDRFSAERLKGVDSTLKIQPAKLEDSAVYLCASSSGQNTEAFFGQGTRLTVV.

The chain links TRBV27 to TRBJ2-3, with D unclear. Trimming took 5 bases from V and 1 from J, leaving 13 bases between them. This CDR3 contains 15 residues. Germline lookup yields CDR1 MNHEY and CDR2 SMNVEV (reference sequence). The CDR3 loop is CASSLLSDRTDTQYF. As DNA, the CDR3 is TGTGCCAGCAGTCTTTTGAGCGACCGCACAGATACGCAGTATTTT.

Comments on this clone: The same CDR3 can be traced to other DNA sequences in this sample. The chain uses TRBV28 and TRBJ1-5; D call uncertain. CDR1 and CDR2 (germline): MDHEN, SYDVKM. This CDR3 spans 14 amino acids. V was pared by 3 bases and J by 1 base, with 7 bases between. CDR3 bases: TGTGCCAGCAGTTTTCGGTCAAGCAATCAGCCCCAGCATTTT. This sequence encodes CASSFRSSNQPQHF.

As for this clone: The germline gene is not matched at one end of the junction; a read error may be the cause. This sequence joins TRBV30 and TRBJ2-3; D gene ambiguous. The CDR3 spans 12 residues. From germline, CDR1 is GTSNPN and CDR2 SVGIG (reference sequence). The CDR3 sequence is CAWSAKYHQTHF. The CDR3 nucleotides are TGTGCCTGGAGTGCCAAATACCATCAGACCCATTTT.